The TCR beta chain under discussion was sequenced for a study of molecular identifiers for immune sequencing clone quantification. Study in general: Replicates partitioned RNA from roughly 21,000 or 96,000 naive CD8 cells into five parts, sequencing four. The study, taken as a whole, reports: A shared barcode on identical TCR molecules could lead to underestimated sizes for highly expanded clones.

The V end was cut by 5 bases, the J end by 5 bases, with 13 bases between. This CDR3 comprises 13 residues. CDR1 is SGHAT, CDR2 FQNNGV, per germline. Naive CD8 libraries were made from about 20,000 to 1,000,000 sorted cells, and they used 10%, 30% or 50% RNA. When naive CD8 T cells were sorted, they were gated as CD8+CD4-CCR7+CD45RA+. In TCRdb, the PCR reads were re-called with MiXCR into one record per CDR3 protein. The sample contains over 85,000 distinct CDR3 sequences, around a quarter of which appear only once. Note on this clonotype: Its target is unknown.

Input material: naive CD8+ T cells from blood, with Jurkat cell RNA spiked in. Subset of the sample: FACS-sorted CD8+CD4-CCR7+CD45RA+ naive T cells. V and J are TRBV11-2 and TRBJ2-7; possibly TRBD1 or TRBD2 for D (5 bases each). The source of this sequence is a human donor in good health. Some libraries in this study had Jurkat cell RNA spiked in. The CDR3 sequence: CASSRAGSHEQYF. In nucleotides, the CDR3 is TGTGCCAGCAGCCGGGCAGGGAGCCACGAGCAGTACTTC.